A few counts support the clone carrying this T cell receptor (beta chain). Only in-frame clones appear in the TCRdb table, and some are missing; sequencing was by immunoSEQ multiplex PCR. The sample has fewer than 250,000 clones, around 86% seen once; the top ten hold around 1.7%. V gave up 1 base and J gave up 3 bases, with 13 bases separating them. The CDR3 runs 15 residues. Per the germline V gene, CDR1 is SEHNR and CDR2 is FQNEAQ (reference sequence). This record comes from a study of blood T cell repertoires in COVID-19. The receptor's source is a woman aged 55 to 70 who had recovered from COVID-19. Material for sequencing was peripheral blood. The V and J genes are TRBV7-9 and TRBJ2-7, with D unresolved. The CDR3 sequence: CASSLDVYEDYEQYF. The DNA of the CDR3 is TGTGCCAGCAGCTTAGACGTCTACGAAGACTACGAGCAGTACTTC.